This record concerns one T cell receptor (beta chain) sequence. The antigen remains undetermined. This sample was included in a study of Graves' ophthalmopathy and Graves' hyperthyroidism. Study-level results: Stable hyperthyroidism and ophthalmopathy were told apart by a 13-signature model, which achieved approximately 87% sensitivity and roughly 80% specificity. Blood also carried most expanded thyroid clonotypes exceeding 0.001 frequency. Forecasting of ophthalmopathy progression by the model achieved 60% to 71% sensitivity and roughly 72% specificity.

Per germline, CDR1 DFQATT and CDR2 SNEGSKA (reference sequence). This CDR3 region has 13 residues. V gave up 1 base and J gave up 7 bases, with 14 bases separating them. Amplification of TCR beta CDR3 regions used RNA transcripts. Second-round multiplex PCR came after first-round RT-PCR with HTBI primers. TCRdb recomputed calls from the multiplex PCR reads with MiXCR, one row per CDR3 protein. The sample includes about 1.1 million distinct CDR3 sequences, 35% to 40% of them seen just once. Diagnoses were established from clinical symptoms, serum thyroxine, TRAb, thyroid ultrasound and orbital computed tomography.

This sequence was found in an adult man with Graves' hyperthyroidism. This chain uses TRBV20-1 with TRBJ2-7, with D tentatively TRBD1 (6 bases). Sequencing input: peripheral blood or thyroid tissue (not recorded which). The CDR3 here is CSARGSQGREQYF. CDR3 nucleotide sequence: TGCAGTGCTAGAGGCTCACAGGGACGGGAGCAGTACTTC.